The 14 T cell receptor beta chains listed next were all sequenced from one sample in a study of T cell responses to AZD1222 COVID-19 vaccine. Using immunoSEQ multiplex PCR, the repertoire was profiled, and TCRdb retains in-frame clones only, with some absent. This sample has 95,000 to 150,000 clones; roughly 86% occur once, and the top ten carry under 3%. Sample: peripheral blood, taken 28 days after the second AZD1222 dose. The source of these receptors is an adult who received the AZD1222 COVID-19 vaccine.

This sequence joins TRBV9 and TRBJ1-4, with D possibly matching TRBD1 (5 bases). The V gene's germline CDR1 is SGDLS and CDR2 YYNGEE. V was pared by 7 bases and J by 5 bases, with 9 bases between. The CDR3 has 12 amino acids. DNA for the CDR3: TGTGCCAGCGGCGGGGCAAATGAAAAACTGTTTTTT. This gives the protein CASGGANEKLFF.

The chain has TRBV7-9 and TRBJ1-1; 7 bases are a match to TRBD1. This CDR3 region has 12 residues. Germline-derived CDR1 and CDR2 are SEHNR and FQNEAQ (reference sequence). CDR3 loop: CVSDRLNTEAFF. The CDR3 DNA is TGTGTTTCGGACAGGCTGAACACTGAAGCTTTCTTT.

This clone occurred once. The chain employs TRBV9 and TRBJ1-1, with 8 bases matching TRBD1. The germline gives CDR1 SGDLS, CDR2 YYNGEE. V shed 4 bases and J 5 bases; nucleotides not matched to a gene: 10. The CDR3 totals 15 residues. In DNA, the CDR3 is TGTGCCAGCAGCCCAGGGACAGGCCCCGGGACTGAAGCTTTCTTT. Protein product: CASSPGTGPGTEAFF. The complete variable domain, with remaining parts taken from reference TRBV9 and TRBJ1-1, reads DSGVTQTPKHLITATGQRVTLRCSPRSGDLSVYWYQQSLDQGLQFLIQYYNGEERAKGNILERFSAQQFPDLHSELNLSSLELGDSALYFCASSPGTGPGTEAFFGQGTRLTVV.

J is TRBJ2-5 and V is TRBV7-9; 7 bases match TRBD2. This CDR3 contains 12 residues. Germline V gene data show CDR1 as SEHNR and CDR2 as FQNEAQ (reference sequence). V dropped 8 bases and J dropped 2; count of bases not matched to a gene: 2. The CDR3 nucleotides are TGTGCCAGCCAGGGACTACAAGAGACCCAGTACTTC. This gives the protein CASQGLQETQYF.

The chain combines TRBV2 with TRBJ1-5; D call uncertain. Germline V lookup: CDR1 SNHLY, CDR2 FYNNEI. V lost 3 bases to trimming and J lost 6 bases, with 9 bases between them. The CDR3 is made up of 13 amino acids. CDR3 bases: TGTGCCAGCAGTGAGAATAGGGTTCAGCCCCAGCATTTT. Translated: CASSENRVQPQHF.

The genes are TRBV27 and TRBJ2-4, with D possibly TRBD2 on 6 matching bases. Trimming removed 4 bases at V and 0 bases at J, with 13 bases between. The CDR3 sequence is 16 residues long. Germline CDR1 is MNHEY and CDR2 is SMNVEV (reference sequence). CDR3 protein: CASSWGRSTAKNIQYF. The CDR3 bases are TGTGCCAGCAGTTGGGGGAGGTCCACAGCCAAAAACATTCAGTACTTC.

The V gene is TRBV7-2, the J gene TRBJ2-7; D gene uncertain. CDR3 length equals 13 residues. The V end lost 1 base, the J end lost 3 bases, and 7 bases lay between the germline ends. Germline V lookup: CDR1 SGHTA, CDR2 FQGNSA. The CDR3 DNA reads TGTGCCAGCAGCTTAGTGCAGGACTACGAGCAGTACTTC. Translated: CASSLVQDYEQYF.

This clone was seen only a few times. This chain uses TRBV27 with TRBJ1-5; D perhaps matches TRBD1 (6 bases). The CDR3 runs 15 residues. The germline V and J ends were trimmed by 6 bases and 1 base, with 13 bases remaining between them. CDR1 is MNHEY and CDR2 is SMNVEV in the germline V gene (reference sequence). The CDR3 region has the DNA TGTGCCAGCAGGGTAACAGGGTACAGCAATCAGCCCCAGCATTTT. It specifies CASRVTGYSNQPQHF.

This clone showed up just once. Here the CDR3 DNA reads TGTGCCAGCAGCAAATTCGGGTCTAGGGGGGCGGATACGCAGTATTTT. Its protein is CASSKFGSRGADTQYF. This chain connects TRBV21-1 to TRBJ2-3. TRBV21-1 is described as a pseudogene. The CDR3 has 16 residues.

The chain uses TRBV6-4 and TRBJ2-1, with 13 bases lining up with TRBD2. The CDR3 runs to 16 residues. Germline V gene sequence: CDR1 MRHNA, CDR2 SNTAGT. With 6 bases clipped from V and 7 bases from J, the junction kept 9 bases outside the gene matches. The CDR3 region is CASSATPGLAGNEQFF. CDR3 DNA sequence: TGTGCCAGCAGCGCCACACCGGGACTAGCGGGAAATGAGCAGTTCTTC.

This rearrangement joins TRBV11-2 to TRBJ2-5; possibly TRBD2 for D (5 bases). The V end lost 8 bases, the J end lost 0 bases, and 13 bases lay between the germline ends. From germline, CDR1 is SGHAT and CDR2 FQNNGV. This CDR3 spans 14 amino acids. The CDR3 nucleotides read TGTGCCAGCCGGCAGGACTTGTACCAAGAGACCCAGTACTTC. It codes for CASRQDLYQETQYF.

The chain employs TRBV5-8 and TRBJ2-5; D is unclear. The V gene lost 4 bases and the J gene lost 11 bases, with 18 bases spanning the gap. There are 13 residues in the CDR3. Looked up from germline, CDR1 is SGHTS and CDR2 is YDEGEE. CDR3 DNA sequence: TGTGCCAGCAGCCAAATTATAGACGGCTATCAGTACTTC. Protein product: CASSQIIDGYQYF.

The CDR3 DNA sequence: TGTGCCAGCGGCTGGGGGGCTGGGACCGGGGAGCTGTTTTTT. Translating it yields CASGWGAGTGELFF. This chain joins TRBV6-1 and TRBJ2-2; D is perhaps TRBD1 or TRBD2 (6 bases each). Deletions cut 8 bases from V and 5 bases from J, with 15 bases between. The CDR3 is made up of 14 amino acids. Germline loops: CDR1 MNHNS, CDR2 SASEGT.

V usage is TRBV6-2 or TRBV6-3 and J usage is TRBJ2-7; D gene uncertain. The V gene's germline CDR1 is MNHEY and CDR2 SVGEGT. Trimming removed 0 bases from V and 4 bases from J, with 7 bases in between. The CDR3 length is 13 residues. In DNA form, the CDR3 reads TGTGCCAGCAGTTACTCGAACAGTTACGAGCAGTACTTC. Its translation: CASSYSNSYEQYF.